This T cell receptor (beta chain) appears in the sequencing data of a study of beta chain features in type 1 diabetes. Expressed TCRB transcripts were sequenced after all isolated RNA was converted to cDNA. Profiled with immunoSEQ multiplex PCR; TCRdb holds only in-frame clones, not every one. Of roughly 500,000 clones in the sample, over 9.5% were seen once. J lost 6 bases, V lost 1 base, and 4 bases had no gene match. The CDR3 is 16 amino acids. Germline assignment: CDR1 MNHEY and CDR2 SMNVEV (reference sequence). Overall study results and limits: Equally in patients and controls, PCR might preferentially amplify shorter templates. Across patients, naive, central memory and Treg TCRB repertoires exhibited apparently greater similarity than was observed across healthy donors.

Concerning this clone: Its specificity is not known.

The source of this sequence is a young woman in good health. This chain joins TRBV27 and TRBJ2-1; 12 bases fit TRBD2. Sequenced input: naive CD4+ T cells from blood. The CDR3 DNA is TGTGCCAGCAGTTTATTCACTAGCGGGGGGTCCAATGAGCAGTTCTTC. Protein: CASSLFTSGGSNEQFF.